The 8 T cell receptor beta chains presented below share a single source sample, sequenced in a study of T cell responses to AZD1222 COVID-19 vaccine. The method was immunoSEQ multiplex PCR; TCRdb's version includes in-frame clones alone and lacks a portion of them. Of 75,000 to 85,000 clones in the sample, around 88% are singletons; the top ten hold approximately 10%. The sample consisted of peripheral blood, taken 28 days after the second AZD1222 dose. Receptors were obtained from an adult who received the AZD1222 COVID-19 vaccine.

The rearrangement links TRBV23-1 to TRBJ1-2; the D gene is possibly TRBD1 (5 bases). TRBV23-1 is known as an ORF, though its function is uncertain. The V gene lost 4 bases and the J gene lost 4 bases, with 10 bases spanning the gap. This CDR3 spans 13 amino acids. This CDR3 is CASSPWGFYGYTF. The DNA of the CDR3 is TGCGCCAGCAGTCCCTGGGGGTTCTATGGCTACACCTTC.

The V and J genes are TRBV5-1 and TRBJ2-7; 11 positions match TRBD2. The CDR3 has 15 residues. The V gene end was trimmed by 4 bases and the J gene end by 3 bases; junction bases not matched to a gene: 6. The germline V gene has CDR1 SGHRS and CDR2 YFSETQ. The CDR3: CASSEGTSGIYEQYF. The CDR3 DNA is TGCGCCAGCAGCGAGGGGACTAGCGGAATCTACGAGCAGTACTTC. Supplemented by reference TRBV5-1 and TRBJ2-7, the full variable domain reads KAGVTQTPRYLIKTRGQQVTLSCSPISGHRSVSWYQQTPGQGLQFLFEYFSETQRNKGNFPGRFSGRQFSNSRSEMNVSTLELGDSALYLCASSEGTSGIYEQYFGPGTRLTVT.

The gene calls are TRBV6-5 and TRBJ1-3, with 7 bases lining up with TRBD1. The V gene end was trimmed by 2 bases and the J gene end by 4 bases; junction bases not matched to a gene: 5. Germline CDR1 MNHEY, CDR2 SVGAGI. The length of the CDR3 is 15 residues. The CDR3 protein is CASSYDRALGNTIYF. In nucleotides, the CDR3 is TGTGCCAGCAGTTACGACAGGGCTTTAGGAAACACCATATATTTT.

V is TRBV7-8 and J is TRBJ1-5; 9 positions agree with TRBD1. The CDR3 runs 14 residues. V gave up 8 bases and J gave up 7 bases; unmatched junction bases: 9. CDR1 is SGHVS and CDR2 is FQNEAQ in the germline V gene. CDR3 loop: CASSPGQGRQPQHF. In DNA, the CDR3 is TGTGCCAGCTCGCCGGGACAGGGACGACAGCCCCAGCATTTT.

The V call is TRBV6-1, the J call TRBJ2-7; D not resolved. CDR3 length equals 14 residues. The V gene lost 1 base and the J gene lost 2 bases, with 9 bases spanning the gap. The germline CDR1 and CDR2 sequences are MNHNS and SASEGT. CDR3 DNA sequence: TGTGCCAGCAGTGAAGAAGTGTACGCCTACGAGCAGTACTTC. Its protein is CASSEEVYAYEQYF.

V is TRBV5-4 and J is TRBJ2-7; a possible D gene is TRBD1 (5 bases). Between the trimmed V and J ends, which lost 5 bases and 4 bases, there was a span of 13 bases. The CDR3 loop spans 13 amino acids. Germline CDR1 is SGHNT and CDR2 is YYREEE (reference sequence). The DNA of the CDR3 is TGTGCCAGCAGTTCGACAGCTGGGTACGAGCAGTACTTC. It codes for CASSSTAGYEQYF.

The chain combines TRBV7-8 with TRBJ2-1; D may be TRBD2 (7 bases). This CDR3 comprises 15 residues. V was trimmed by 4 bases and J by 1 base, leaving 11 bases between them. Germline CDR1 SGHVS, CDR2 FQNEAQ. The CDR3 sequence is CASSWGGRSYNEQFF. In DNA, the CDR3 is TGTGCCAGCAGCTGGGGGGGGCGGTCCTACAATGAGCAGTTCTTC.

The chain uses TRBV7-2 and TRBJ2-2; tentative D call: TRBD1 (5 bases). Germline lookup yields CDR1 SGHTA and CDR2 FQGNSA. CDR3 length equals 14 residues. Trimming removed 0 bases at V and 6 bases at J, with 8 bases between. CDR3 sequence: CASSLAQGPGELFF. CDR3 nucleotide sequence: TGTGCCAGCAGCTTAGCGCAGGGCCCCGGGGAGCTGTTTTTT.